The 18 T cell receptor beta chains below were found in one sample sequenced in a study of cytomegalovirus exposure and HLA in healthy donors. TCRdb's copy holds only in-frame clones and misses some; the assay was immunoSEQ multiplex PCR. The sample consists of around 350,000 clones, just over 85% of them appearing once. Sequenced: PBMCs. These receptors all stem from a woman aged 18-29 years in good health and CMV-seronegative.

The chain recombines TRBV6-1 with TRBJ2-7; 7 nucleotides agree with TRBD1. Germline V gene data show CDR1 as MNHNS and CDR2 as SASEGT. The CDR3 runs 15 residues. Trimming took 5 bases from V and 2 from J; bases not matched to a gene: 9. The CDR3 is CASSKRQGNPYEQYF. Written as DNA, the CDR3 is TGTGCCAGCAGTAAACGACAGGGTAACCCCTACGAGCAGTACTTC.

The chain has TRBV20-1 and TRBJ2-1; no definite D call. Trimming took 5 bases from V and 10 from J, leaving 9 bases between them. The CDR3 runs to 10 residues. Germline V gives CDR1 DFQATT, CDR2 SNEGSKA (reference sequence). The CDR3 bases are TGCAGTGCTGCAACTAAAGAGCAGTTCTTC. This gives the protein CSAATKEQFF.

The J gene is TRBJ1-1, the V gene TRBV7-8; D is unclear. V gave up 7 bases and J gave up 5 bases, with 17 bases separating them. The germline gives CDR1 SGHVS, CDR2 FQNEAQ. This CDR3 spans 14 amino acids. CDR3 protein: CASTIARVQTEAFF. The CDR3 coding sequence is TGTGCCAGCACCATAGCGAGGGTTCAAACTGAAGCTTTCTTT.

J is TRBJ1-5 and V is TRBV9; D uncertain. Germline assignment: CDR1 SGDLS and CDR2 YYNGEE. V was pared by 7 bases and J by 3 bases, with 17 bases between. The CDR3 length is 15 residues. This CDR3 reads CASQRSGSNNQPQHF. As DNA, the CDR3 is TGTGCCAGCCAGCGGTCTGGGTCTAACAATCAGCCCCAGCATTTT.

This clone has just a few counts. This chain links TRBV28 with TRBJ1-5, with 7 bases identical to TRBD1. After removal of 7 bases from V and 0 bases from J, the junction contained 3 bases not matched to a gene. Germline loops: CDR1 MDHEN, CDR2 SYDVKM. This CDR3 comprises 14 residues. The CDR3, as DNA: TGTGCCAGCACGGCAGGGGGTAGCAATCAGCCCCAGCATTTT. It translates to CASTAGGSNQPQHF.

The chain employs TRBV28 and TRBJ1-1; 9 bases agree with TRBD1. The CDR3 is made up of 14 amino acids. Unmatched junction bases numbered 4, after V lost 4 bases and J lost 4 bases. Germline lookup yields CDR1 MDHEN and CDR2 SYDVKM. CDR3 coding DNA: TGTGCCAGCAGTTCTGGGACAGGGTCCACTGAAGCTTTCTTT. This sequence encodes CASSSGTGSTEAFF. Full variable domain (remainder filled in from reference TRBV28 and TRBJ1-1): DVKVTQSSRYLVKRTGEKVFLECVQDMDHENMFWYRQDPGLGLRLIYFSYDVKMKEKGDIPEGYSVSREKKERFSLILESASTNQTSMYLCASSSGTGSTEAFFGQGTRLTVV.

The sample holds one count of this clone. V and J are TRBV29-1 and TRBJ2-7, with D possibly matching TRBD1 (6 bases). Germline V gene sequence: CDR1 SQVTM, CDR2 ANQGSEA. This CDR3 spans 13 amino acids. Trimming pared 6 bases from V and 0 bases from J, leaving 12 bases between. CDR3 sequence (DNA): TGCAGCGTCACAGGGCCTTACTCCTACGAGCAGTACTTC. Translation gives CSVTGPYSYEQYF.

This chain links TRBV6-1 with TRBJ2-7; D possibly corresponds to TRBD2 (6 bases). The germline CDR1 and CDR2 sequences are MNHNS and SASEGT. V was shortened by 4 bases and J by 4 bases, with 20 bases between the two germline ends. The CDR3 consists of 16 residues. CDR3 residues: CASSGANRGRGYEQYF. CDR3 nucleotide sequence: TGTGCCAGCAGTGGGGCGAATCGGGGGAGAGGTTACGAGCAGTACTTC.

The CDR3, as DNA: TGCGCCAGCACCCCCAGGCCGGGGGGCAATCAGCCCCAGCATTTT. Encoded protein: CASTPRPGGNQPQHF. The chain links TRBV5-1 to TRBJ1-5; possibly TRBD1 for D (5 bases). V was clipped by 6 bases and J by 2 bases, with 15 bases between them. The CDR3 runs 15 residues. The V gene's germline CDR1 is SGHRS and CDR2 YFSETQ.

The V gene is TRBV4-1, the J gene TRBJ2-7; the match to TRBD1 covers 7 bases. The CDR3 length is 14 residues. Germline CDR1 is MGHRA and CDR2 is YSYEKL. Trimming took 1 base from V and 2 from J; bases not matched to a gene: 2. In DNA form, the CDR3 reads TGCGCCAGCAGCCAAGGGGACAGAACCTACGAGCAGTACTTC. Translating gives CASSQGDRTYEQYF.

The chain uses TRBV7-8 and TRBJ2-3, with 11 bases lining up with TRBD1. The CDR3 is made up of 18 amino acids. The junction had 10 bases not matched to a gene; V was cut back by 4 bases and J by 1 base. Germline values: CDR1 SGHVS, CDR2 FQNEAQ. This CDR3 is CASSSSRGQGAGTDTQYF. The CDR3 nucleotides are TGTGCCAGCAGCTCCTCACGAGGACAGGGGGCGGGCACAGATACGCAGTATTTT.

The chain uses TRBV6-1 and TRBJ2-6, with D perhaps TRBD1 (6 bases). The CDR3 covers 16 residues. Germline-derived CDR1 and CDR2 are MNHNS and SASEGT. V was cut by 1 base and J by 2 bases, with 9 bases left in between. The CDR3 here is CASSEEEGAGANVLTF. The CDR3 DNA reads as TGTGCCAGCAGTGAAGAAGAGGGGGCTGGGGCCAACGTCCTGACTTTC.

CDR3 DNA: TGTGCCAGCAGCCCGGGGGAACCCTCCTACGAGCAGTACTTC. Its protein is CASSPGEPSYEQYF. J is TRBJ2-7 and V is TRBV7-6, with D maybe TRBD2 (6 bases). With 5 bases removed from V and 0 bases from J, the gap between germline ends came to 11 bases. CDR3 length equals 14 residues. Germline V gene sequence: CDR1 SGHVS, CDR2 FNYEAQ.

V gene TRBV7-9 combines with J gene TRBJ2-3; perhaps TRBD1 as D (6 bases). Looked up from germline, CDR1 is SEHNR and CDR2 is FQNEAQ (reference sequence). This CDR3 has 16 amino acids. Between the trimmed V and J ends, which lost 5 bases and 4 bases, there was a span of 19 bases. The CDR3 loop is CASSDYPGQYADTQYF. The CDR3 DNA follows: TGTGCCAGCAGCGATTACCCGGGACAATACGCAGATACGCAGTATTTT.

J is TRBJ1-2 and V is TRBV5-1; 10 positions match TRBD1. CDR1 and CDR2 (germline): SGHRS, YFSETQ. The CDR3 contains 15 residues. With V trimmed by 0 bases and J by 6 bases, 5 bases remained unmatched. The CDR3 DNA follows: TGCGCCAGCAGCTTGGCCTTGGGACAGGGGAATGGCTACACCTTC. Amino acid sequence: CASSLALGQGNGYTF.

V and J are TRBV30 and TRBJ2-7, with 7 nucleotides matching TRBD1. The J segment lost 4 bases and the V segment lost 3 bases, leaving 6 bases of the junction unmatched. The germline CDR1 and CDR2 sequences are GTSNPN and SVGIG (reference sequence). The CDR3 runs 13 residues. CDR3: CAWRQGPLYEQYF. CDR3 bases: TGTGCCTGGAGACAGGGGCCCTTATACGAGCAGTACTTC.

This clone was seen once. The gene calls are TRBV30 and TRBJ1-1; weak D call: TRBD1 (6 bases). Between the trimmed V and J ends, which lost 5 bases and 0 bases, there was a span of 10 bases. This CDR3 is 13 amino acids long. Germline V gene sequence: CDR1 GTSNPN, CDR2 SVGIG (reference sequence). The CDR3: CAWAPGVNTEAFF. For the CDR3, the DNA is TGTGCCTGGGCACCAGGGGTGAACACTGAAGCTTTCTTT.

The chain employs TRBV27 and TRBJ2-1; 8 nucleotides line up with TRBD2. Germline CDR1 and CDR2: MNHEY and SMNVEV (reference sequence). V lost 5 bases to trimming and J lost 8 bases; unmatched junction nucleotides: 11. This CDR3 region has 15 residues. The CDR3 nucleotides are TGTGCCAGCAGTAAGGGACTAGGCATCATCCATGAGCAGTTCTTC. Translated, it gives CASSKGLGIIHEQFF.